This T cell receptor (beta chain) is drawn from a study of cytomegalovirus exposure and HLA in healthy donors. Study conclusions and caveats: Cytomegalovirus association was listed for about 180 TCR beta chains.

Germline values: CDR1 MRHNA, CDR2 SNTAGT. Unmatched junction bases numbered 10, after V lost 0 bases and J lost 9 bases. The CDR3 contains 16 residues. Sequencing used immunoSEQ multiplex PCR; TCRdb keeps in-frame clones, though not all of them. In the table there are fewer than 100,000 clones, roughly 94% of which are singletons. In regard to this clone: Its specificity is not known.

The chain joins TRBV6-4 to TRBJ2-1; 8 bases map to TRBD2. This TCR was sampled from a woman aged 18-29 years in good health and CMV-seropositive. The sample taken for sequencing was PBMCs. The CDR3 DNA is TGTGCCAGCAGTGACTCGGATAGCGGGGAATGGGGTGAGCAGTTCTTC. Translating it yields CASSDSDSGEWGEQFF.